This T cell receptor (beta chain) originates from a study of blood T cell repertoires in COVID-19 (dated by TCRdb to between 2020 and 2021). Some background on the complete study: Samples covering the acute and convalescent phases of COVID-19 were provided by collaborators in the United States, Italy and Spain. The samples were drawn from two sources: the first 160 participants of the ongoing ImmuneRACE study, and 1,000 to 1,500 subjects contributed by 6 global collaborators. Deeply sampled blood TCRbeta repertoires from subjects exposed to, actively infected with, or recovered from COVID-19 were included in the dataset. A de-identified subject ID, COVID-19 status, age in years and sex were almost always included in the sample metadata. The material from the prospective study consisted of cDNA or gDNA derived from T cells, B-cell-depleted T cells, or PBMCs. A freely available public database, intended as a resource for researchers studying the immune response to SARS-CoV-2, is where the repertoires were released. Where available, HLA class I and class II types were obtained from metadata supplied by the sample provider rather than from assay-based typing.

To note about this clone: No cognate antigen has been identified for it. The input lacks base qualities; no much larger clone sits a single base away.

Inclusive of the bounding cysteine and phenylalanine, the CDR3 is 15 residues long. This entry keeps only the CDR3 DNA: 45 bases, framed from base 1. According to the germline V gene, CDR1 reads LGHNT and CDR2 reads FRNRAP. V is reduced by 6 bases and J by 1 base, leaving a spacing of 15 bases between them. General conclusions and limits of the study: Clinical and demographic metadata were provided uncurated, with the amount varying by source and participant.

The collaborating institutions used their own protocols to collect whole blood in K2EDTA tubes. For TCRbeta analysis, collaborator samples were shipped as frozen whole blood, as isolated PBMCs, or as DNA extracted from either sample type. TCRbeta CDR3 regions were amplified from genomic DNA by means of the immunoSEQ Assay, a bias-controlled multiplex PCR. The source study handled its data this way. Within the assay, amplification of reference gene primers was used to estimate how many nucleated cells each sample contained. Sequence reads were collapsed and filtered to measure the absolute abundance of every unique TCRbeta CDR3 rearrangement. For each sample, productive Simpson clonality was calculated as the square root of Simpson's diversity index over productive rearrangements. TCRdb provides this immuneACCESS table in a form limited to in-frame rearrangements. Some clones are lacking; in checked studies, under half of them reflect an unresolved V gene, and why the rest are absent is not known. V, J and clone size reflect that table, while D and trimming were determined from the DNA. The sample has 290,000 or so clones on record, roughly 87% of them singletons. The ten largest clonotypes hold approximately 2% of the sample.

The sample consisted of peripheral blood. The chain couples TRBV12-5 to TRBJ2-5; TRBD1 is a weak D gene call, 6 bases matching. The sequence was obtained from a man younger than 35 with active or convalescent COVID-19. Here the CDR3 is given as CASGLDRFLQETQYF. The nucleotide sequence reads TGTGCTAGTGGACTCGACAGGTTTCTCCAAGAGACCCAGTACTTC.